This TCR beta chain was captured by sequencing in a study of response to subunit inactivated influenza vaccine (dated by TCRdb to the late 2010s). In terms of the full investigation: The study used deep quantitative T cell receptor repertoire profiling to track responses to a trivalent subunit inactivated influenza vaccine. Paper-wide results and their limitations: According to the authors, only a limited number of new T cells may be recruited by each seasonal influenza vaccination.

The CDR3 numbers 15 residues from cysteine through phenylalanine. Here the CDR3 DNA is all that survives: 45 bases in frame from base 1. Germline trimming amounts to 8 bases on V and 4 bases on J, with 13 as the count of junction bases outside the gene matches. Via the germline V gene, CDR1 is MNHNS and CDR2 SASEGT. With respect to this clonotype: What antigen it recognizes has not been identified. No base quality information exists; no much larger clone differs at one position.

Libraries were constructed by RT-PCR. The reads were generated on an Illumina HiSeq 2500. The public reads were reprocessed in TCRdb via fastp at Q25 and MiXCR, keeping in-frame beta chains. Each CDR3 protein gets just one entry, which takes the most common genes and DNA from the rows behind it. The sample table lists around 200,000 distinct CDR3 sequences, around a tenth of them with a count of one. The ten largest clonotypes hold roughly 10% of the sample. The receptor was derived from a man over 45 who received an inactivated influenza vaccine. Donor details come from another sample of the same person, matched by shared clones. The sequencing here drew on non-naive T cells sorted from PBMCs, taken on the day of vaccination. The cell subset or site label corresponds to: memory T cell fraction. Recombination linked TRBV6-1 to TRBJ2-5; 7 bases in between match TRBD1. The bases are TGTGCCAGCCGGAGAGGGACAGCGGCCCTAGAGACCCAGTACTTC. This encodes CASRRGTAALETQYF.